These 4 T cell receptor beta chains were sequenced from one sample in a study of T-cell memory formation after mild COVID-19. TCRdb used MiXCR to reprocess the 5' RACE reads, holding one entry per CDR3 protein. Seen here are approximately 500,000 distinct CDR3 sequences, nearly 25% observed once, and the top ten hold about 12%. Material: PBMCs or a T cell subset sorted from them (not recorded which). These receptors all stem from an adult woman who had mild COVID-19 (a few samples of this study predate the infection). Cell type and time point are not known.

This chain joins TRBV21-1 and TRBJ2-4; the D call TRBD1 from the table was never checked on the DNA. TRBV21-1 is a pseudogene locus. CDR3 size: 15 residues. The CDR3 region is CASSKGCQGENIQYF. The CDR3 coding sequence is TGTGCCAGCAGCAAAGGCTGCCAGGGCGAGAACATTCAGTACTTC.

V is TRBV6-2 or TRBV6-3 and J is TRBJ2-7; 9 bases line up with TRBD2. V lost 8 bases to trimming and J lost 4 bases; unmatched junction nucleotides: 9. The CDR3 totals 14 residues. CDR1 and CDR2 (germline): MNHEY, SVGEGT. The CDR3 region has the DNA TGTGCCAGCCAAGGTAGTAGCGGGAGTTACGAGCAGTACTTC. This translates into CASQGSSGSYEQYF.

This clonotype was picked up a small number of times. This chain uses TRBV19 with TRBJ1-1; 9 positions agree with TRBD1. Germline lookup yields CDR1 LNHDA and CDR2 SQIVND (reference sequence). The J segment lost 4 bases and the V segment lost 9 bases, leaving 6 bases of the junction unmatched. The CDR3 spans 13 residues. The DNA of the CDR3 is TGTGCCAGCTTCGCGACAGGGGGCACTGAAGCTTTCTTT. It encodes CASFATGGTEAFF.

This clonotype was seen more than once but under ten times. The chain recombines TRBV20-1 with TRBJ2-1; possible D gene TRBD1, 6 bases. The CDR3 covers 19 residues. The V gene's germline CDR1 is DFQATT and CDR2 SNEGSKA (reference sequence). V lost 0 bases to trimming and J lost 0 bases, with 21 bases between them. The CDR3 nucleotides read TGCAGTGCTAGAGACCCATTTCAGGGGTTTTCCAGCTCCTACAATGAGCAGTTCTTC. The encoded protein is CSARDPFQGFSSSYNEQFF.